These 24 T cell receptor beta chains were all obtained from the same sample, sequenced in a study of neoadjuvant nivolumab and ipilimumab in lung cancer. The repertoire was sequenced with immunoSEQ multiplex PCR; TCRdb's copy has only in-frame clones and lacks some. The sample includes about 20,000 clones, about 77% of them seen just once. The source was tumor tissue, collected after neoadjuvant nivolumab, alone or with ipilimumab, at or shortly before surgery. These receptors originate from an adult with non-small cell lung cancer.

This rearrangement joins TRBV30 to TRBJ1-5; 8 nucleotides match TRBD1. Germline CDR1 and CDR2: GTSNPN and SVGIG (reference sequence). The CDR3 spans 15 residues. Trimming took 5 bases from V and 0 from J; bases not matched to a gene: 6. In nucleotides, the CDR3 is TGTGCCTGGGACCGGGACAGGTCTAGCAATCAGCCCCAGCATTTT. Protein: CAWDRDRSSNQPQHF.

The chain couples TRBV14 to TRBJ2-1; 9 nucleotides align to TRBD1. Per germline, CDR1 SGHDN and CDR2 FVKESK. The J segment lost 5 bases and the V segment lost 3 bases, leaving 5 bases of the junction unmatched. The CDR3 loop spans 15 amino acids. The CDR3 nucleotides are TGTGCCAGCAGCCAGGAGGGACAGGGAGACAATGAGCAGTTCTTC. It encodes CASSQEGQGDNEQFF.

This chain links TRBV9 with TRBJ2-7, with 11 bases aligning to TRBD2. V lost 3 bases to trimming and J lost 2 bases; unmatched junction nucleotides: 7. This CDR3 has 16 amino acids. In germline, CDR1 is SGDLS, CDR2 YYNGEE. CDR3 loop: CASSGTLAGGPYEQYF. The CDR3 nucleotides are TGTGCCAGCAGCGGAACTCTAGCGGGGGGCCCCTACGAGCAGTACTTC. Full variable domain (missing parts from reference TRBV9 and TRBJ2-7): DSGVTQTPKHLITATGQRVTLRCSPRSGDLSVYWYQQSLDQGLQFLIQYYNGEERAKGNILERFSAQQFPDLHSELNLSSLELGDSALYFCASSGTLAGGPYEQYFGPGTRLTVT.

A single count supports this clone. The V and J genes are TRBV6-5 and TRBJ2-7; TRBD1 is a possible D gene (5 bases). This CDR3 region has 13 residues. With 2 bases removed from V and 3 bases from J, the gap between germline ends came to 8 bases. Germline CDR1 is MNHEY and CDR2 is SVGAGI. CDR3 DNA: TGTGCCAGCAGTTACGACAGCCGCTACGAGCAGTACTTC. Amino acids: CASSYDSRYEQYF.

The V call is TRBV7-3, the J call TRBJ2-7, with a tentative D call TRBD1 (7 bases). The length of the CDR3 is 14 residues. The V and J ends lost 4 bases and 6 bases respectively, with 16 bases between them. From germline, CDR1 is SGHTA and CDR2 FQGTGA. The CDR3 sequence: CASSSGGSEGEQYF. CDR3 in DNA: TGTGCCAGCAGCTCAGGGGGGTCTGAGGGCGAGCAGTACTTC.

The chain is built from TRBV5-6 and TRBJ1-4; D is unclear. Germline assignment: CDR1 SGHDT and CDR2 YYEEEE. The CDR3 is 15 residues long. Trimming shortened V by 2 bases and J by 5 bases, and 13 bases separated the two germline ends. The DNA for the CDR3 is TGTGCCAGCAGCTTCGGACGTACCAGAAATGAAAAACTGTTTTTT. Translated, it gives CASSFGRTRNEKLFF.

The chain has TRBV6-5 and TRBJ1-2; D gene ambiguous. Germline lookup yields CDR1 MNHEY and CDR2 SVGAGI. This CDR3 region has 15 residues. The V gene lost 4 bases and the J gene lost 0 bases, with 12 bases spanning the gap. The CDR3 is CASSFSGRSNYGYTF. The CDR3 DNA is TGTGCCAGCAGTTTTTCAGGAAGATCTAACTATGGCTACACCTTC.

The chain uses TRBV5-6 and TRBJ2-1; 7 positions match TRBD1. CDR3 size: 15 residues. CDR1 SGHDT and CDR2 YYEEEE come from the germline V gene. V shed 3 bases and J 15 bases; nucleotides not matched to a gene: 18. The CDR3 loop is CASSSGQDTSRGTFF. CDR3 in DNA: TGTGCCAGCAGCTCAGGACAGGACACAAGTCGCGGAACGTTCTTC.

This chain joins TRBV28 and TRBJ2-7; no clear D gene. CDR1 and CDR2 from the germline V gene are MDHEN and SYDVKM. CDR3 size: 13 residues. Trimming cost V 1 base and J 1 base, with 5 bases left between them. The CDR3 here is CASSLLTSYEQYF. CDR3 sequence (DNA): TGTGCCAGCAGTTTATTGACGTCCTACGAGCAGTACTTC.

CDR3 in amino acids: CASSPLAGNGDTQYF. The CDR3 bases are TGTGCCAGCAGCCCCCTAGCGGGAAATGGAGATACGCAGTATTTT. This chain links TRBV7-9 with TRBJ2-3; 9 bases match TRBD2. The CDR3 sequence is 15 residues long. CDR1 SEHNR and CDR2 FQNEAQ come from the germline V gene (reference sequence). The junction had 8 bases not matched to a gene; V was cut back by 5 bases and J by 5 bases.

CDR3 sequence (DNA): TGTGCCAGCAGCGACCCGGGACAGCCCCAAGAGACCCAGTACTTC. Translated, it gives CASSDPGQPQETQYF. The rearrangement uses TRBV7-8 and TRBJ2-5; 7 positions agree with TRBD1. CDR1 and CDR2 (germline): SGHVS, FQNEAQ. V shed 5 bases and J 1 base; nucleotides not matched to a gene: 7. This CDR3 is built from 15 residues.

This clone was detected only a few times. The rearrangement uses TRBV7-8 and TRBJ2-1; D call uncertain. CDR1 is SGHVS and CDR2 is FQNEAQ in the germline V gene. CDR3 length equals 12 residues. V lost 2 bases to trimming and J lost 6 bases, with 5 bases between them. DNA of the CDR3: TGTGCCAGCAGCTTACATCTCAATGAGCAGTTCTTC. It codes for CASSLHLNEQFF.

This chain connects TRBV10-2 to TRBJ2-4; D is possibly TRBD1 or TRBD2 (5 bases each). Germline V CDR1 and CDR2: WSHSY, SAAADI. V was cut by 8 bases and J by 5 bases, with 13 bases left in between. This CDR3 contains 13 residues. The DNA for the CDR3 is TGCGCCAGCCGAGGGGAGACCCAAAACATTCAGTACTTC. Residues: CASRGETQNIQYF.

The chain combines TRBV29-1 with TRBJ2-5; 13 bases are a match to TRBD2. Germline loops: CDR1 SQVTM, CDR2 ANQGSEA. With 5 bases clipped from V and 1 base from J, the junction kept 7 bases outside the gene matches. This CDR3 contains 16 residues. In DNA, the CDR3 is TGCAGCGTTAAAGGGACTAGCGGGGCGCTCCAAGAGACCCAGTACTTC. Translation: CSVKGTSGALQETQYF.

DNA of the CDR3: TGTGCCAGCTCACCAGGGGCGGTCAGAGAGACCCAGTACTTC. Protein product: CASSPGAVRETQYF. The chain links TRBV18 to TRBJ2-5; a possible D gene is TRBD1 (5 bases). Germline V lookup: CDR1 KGHSH, CDR2 LQKENI. The CDR3 consists of 14 residues. V gave up 2 bases and J gave up 4 bases, with 11 bases separating them. Complete variable domain (other parts from reference TRBV18 and TRBJ2-5): NAGVMQNPRHLVRRRGQEARLRCSPMKGHSHVYWYRQLPEEGLKFMVYLQKENIIDESGMPKERFSAEFPKEGPSILRIQQVVRGDSAAYFCASSPGAVRETQYFGPGTRLLVL.

V usage is TRBV7-3 and J usage is TRBJ1-1; D gene uncertain. Trimming pared 2 bases from V and 10 bases from J, leaving 11 bases between. Germline CDR1 reads SGHTA; CDR2 reads FQGTGA. The CDR3 extends over 12 amino acids. CDR3 DNA: TGTGCCAGCAGCTTATTTCAGTCGAGAGCTTTCTTT. This sequence encodes CASSLFQSRAFF.

As for this clone: Other DNA sequences in the sample encode the same CDR3. The chain joins TRBV29-1 to TRBJ2-7; possibly TRBD2 for D (5 bases). The CDR3 consists of 13 residues. The V end lost 6 bases, the J end lost 0 bases, and 12 bases lay between the germline ends. Germline assignment: CDR1 SQVTM and CDR2 ANQGSEA. CDR3 in DNA: TGCAGCGTGAATCCCGGGAACTCCTACGAGCAGTACTTC. Translated, it gives CSVNPGNSYEQYF.

The genes are TRBV5-4 and TRBJ2-7; D gene uncertain. CDR1 and CDR2 from the germline V gene are SGHNT and YYREEE (reference sequence). The CDR3 has 14 amino acids. V lost 1 base, J lost 0 bases, and 8 bases lay in between. The CDR3 protein is CASSLIQSSYEQYF. DNA of the CDR3: TGTGCCAGCAGCTTGATCCAGAGCTCCTACGAGCAGTACTTC.

The chain combines TRBV5-4 with TRBJ2-5; D may be TRBD1 or TRBD2 (5 bases each). From germline, CDR1 is SGHNT and CDR2 YYREEE (reference sequence). This CDR3 spans 18 amino acids. Trimming removed 0 bases at V and 4 bases at J, with 22 bases between. As DNA, the CDR3 is TGTGCCAGCAGCTTGGGGGGCGGAACACGCTCCGGAGGAGAGACCCAGTACTTC. It codes for CASSLGGGTRSGGETQYF.

For this clone: The germline gene is not matched at one end of the junction; a read error may be the cause. The chain recombines TRBV30 with TRBJ1-2, with D tentatively TRBD1 (5 bases). Germline V gene sequence: CDR1 GTSNPN, CDR2 SVGIG (reference sequence). This CDR3 region has 14 residues. DNA for the CDR3: TGTGCCTGGAGCGCCCTAGCGGGCAGGGAAGGTGCGTTCTTC. As protein: CAWSALAGREGAFF.

The chain carries TRBV11-3 and TRBJ2-5, with 10 bases fitting TRBD1. CDR3 length: 17 amino acids. Germline CDR1 reads SGHNT; CDR2 reads YENEEA. Germline trimming cut 4 bases from V and 4 bases from J; bases unmatched to any gene: 12. In DNA, the CDR3 is TGTGCCAGCAGCTCCGGGAAGGGGACAGGGGTCGCAGAGACCCAGTACTTC. Its protein product is CASSSGKGTGVAETQYF.

J is TRBJ1-3 and V is TRBV5-1, with 9 bases fitting TRBD1. The germline V gene has CDR1 SGHRS and CDR2 YFSETQ. The CDR3 has 15 residues. V trimming: 2 bases; J trimming: 2 bases; junction bases outside the gene matches: 2. CDR3 in DNA: TGCGCCAGCAGCTTACAGGGGGCGCCTGGAAACACCATATATTTT. The encoded protein is CASSLQGAPGNTIYF.

This CDR3 reads CAILAGVPIGTQYF. The CDR3 region has the DNA TGTGCCATACTGGCGGGAGTTCCGATCGGTACGCAGTATTTT. V usage is TRBV2 and J usage is TRBJ2-3; 7 bases align to TRBD2. Germline trimming cut 10 bases from V and 8 bases from J; bases unmatched to any gene: 15. Looked up from germline, CDR1 is SNHLY and CDR2 is FYNNEI. This CDR3 is 14 amino acids long. Full variable domain (remainder filled in from reference TRBV2 and TRBJ2-3): EPEVTQTPSHQVTQMGQEVILRCVPISNHLYFYWYRQILGQKVEFLVSFYNNEISEKSEIFDDQFSVERPDGSNFTLKIRSTKLEDSAMYFCAILAGVPIGTQYFGPGTRLTVL.

This chain joins TRBV9 and TRBJ2-5, with TRBD2 matching 7 bases. The junction had 10 bases not matched to a gene; V was cut back by 4 bases and J by 4 bases. The CDR3 is 15 residues long. CDR1 and CDR2 (germline): SGDLS, YYNGEE. CDR3 in DNA: TGTGCCAGCAGCCCCTGGGAGGGGCGGCGAGAGACCCAGTACTTC. Amino acid sequence: CASSPWEGRRETQYF.